The 12 T cell receptor beta chains listed next were all sequenced from one sample in a study of T cells in Graves' hyperthyroidism and ophthalmopathy. RNA transcripts provided the source from which TCR beta CDR3 regions were amplified. Researchers ran a first-round RT-PCR on the TCR CDR3 using the HTBI primer set. One entry per CDR3 protein results from TCRdb running MiXCR on the multiplex PCR reads. The data contain around 600,000 distinct CDR3 sequences, around 13% of them singletons. Material for sequencing was blood. These receptor sequences come from a woman between 45 and 65 years old with Graves' ophthalmopathy.

This clonotype was counted at least ten times. The V and J genes are TRBV11-3 and TRBJ2-3, with 9 bases matching TRBD2. The CDR3 loop spans 16 amino acids. V shed 5 bases, J shed 0 bases, and the junction held 6 bases outside the gene matches. Germline V gene sequence: CDR1 SGHNT, CDR2 YENEEA. DNA of the CDR3: TGTGCCAGCAGCCCCCGGACTAGCGATAGCACAGATACGCAGTATTTT. It yields the protein CASSPRTSDSTDTQYF. Supplemented by reference TRBV11-3 and TRBJ2-3, the full variable domain reads EAGVVQSPRYKIIEKKQPVAFWCNPISGHNTLYWYLQNLGQGPELLIRYENEEAVDDSQLPKDRFSAERLKGVDSTLKIQPAELGDSAVYLCASSPRTSDSTDTQYFGPGTRLTVL.

This clonotype was counted many times. This rearrangement joins TRBV29-1 to TRBJ2-1; D is undetermined. V shed 4 bases and J shed 6 bases, with 16 bases lying between them. This CDR3 has 14 amino acids. Germline V gene sequence: CDR1 SQVTM, CDR2 ANQGSEA. The CDR3 DNA reads as TGCAGCGTTGCGTTTCGATTCCAAGTCAATGAGCAGTTCTTC. It specifies CSVAFRFQVNEQFF.

This clonotype was counted many times. J is TRBJ2-3 and V is TRBV9, with D hard to call. V dropped 3 bases and J dropped 0 bases, with 11 bases sitting between them. From germline, CDR1 is SGDLS and CDR2 YYNGEE. The CDR3 totals 15 residues. CDR3 loop: CASSEVALSTDTQYF. Here the CDR3 DNA reads TGTGCCAGCAGCGAGGTAGCACTAAGCACAGATACGCAGTATTTT.

V gene TRBV3-1 combines with J gene TRBJ2-1; 8 bases line up with TRBD2. Germline lookup yields CDR1 LGHDT and CDR2 YNNKEL (reference sequence). This CDR3 contains 20 residues. J was trimmed by 5 bases and V by 1 base; bases with no gene match: 19. DNA for the CDR3: TGTGCCAGCAGCCAAGCTCAGGCCGTAGCGGGAAGACTTATTGACAATGAGCAGTTCTTC. This encodes CASSQAQAVAGRLIDNEQFF.

There are many counts of this clonotype. V gene TRBV12-3 or TRBV12-4 combines with J gene TRBJ2-7, with no clear D. The CDR3 has 15 amino acids. The V end was cut by 2 bases, the J end by 5 bases, with 16 bases between. For the CDR3, the DNA is TGTGCCAGCAGTTTACGGCTAGTTGCCTCTAACGAGCAGTACTTC. Residues: CASSLRLVASNEQYF.

This clonotype was counted many times. The rearrangement joins TRBV29-1 to TRBJ2-7; possible D gene TRBD2, 5 bases. Germline values: CDR1 SQVTM, CDR2 ANQGSEA. V lost 4 bases and J 2 bases, leaving 12 bases between the germline ends. The CDR3 length is 13 residues. CDR3 loop: CSVGERWAYEQYF. CDR3 coding DNA: TGCAGCGTTGGGGAGCGGTGGGCCTACGAGCAGTACTTC.

This clonotype was seen many times. The chain uses TRBV20-1 and TRBJ1-1, with D uncertain. This CDR3 comprises 11 residues. CDR1 DFQATT and CDR2 SNEGSKA come from the germline V gene (reference sequence). V lost 1 base and J 2 bases, leaving 2 bases between the germline ends. For the CDR3, the DNA is TGCAGTGCTAGAGGTAACACTGAAGCTTTCTTT. Translated: CSARGNTEAFF.

There are a few counts of this clonotype. The chain recombines TRBV28 with TRBJ2-7; D call uncertain. With 2 bases removed from V and 3 bases from J, the gap between germline ends came to 8 bases. This CDR3 is 13 amino acids long. The germline CDR1 and CDR2 sequences are MDHEN and SYDVKM. The CDR3 sequence: CASSLPQHYEQYF. As DNA, the CDR3 is TGTGCCAGCAGTTTACCACAGCACTACGAGCAGTACTTC.

This clonotype appeared many times. The rearrangement uses TRBV12-3 or TRBV12-4 and TRBJ1-2; D is ambiguous. V dropped 4 bases and J dropped 4 bases, with 16 bases sitting between them. CDR3 size: 15 residues. The CDR3: CASSSRQTTLYGYTF. The CDR3 region has the DNA TGTGCCAGCAGTTCTCGCCAAACTACCCTCTATGGCTACACCTTC.

This rearrangement joins TRBV6-1 to TRBJ1-6; D is unclear. Trimming pared 6 bases from V and 16 bases from J, leaving 13 bases between. Germline loops: CDR1 MNHNS, CDR2 SASEGT. This CDR3 region has 11 residues. In nucleotides, the CDR3 is TGTGCCAGCAGCCTAACAGATACTCTCCACTTT. This translates into CASSLTDTLHF.

At least ten counts were recorded for this clonotype. V and J are TRBV28 and TRBJ2-4, with D maybe TRBD2 (5 bases). This CDR3 has 16 residues. The ends were cut back, 3 bases at V and 0 bases at J, with 12 bases in the middle. Germline lookup yields CDR1 MDHEN and CDR2 SYDVKM. The CDR3 loop is CASSLIGSRAKNIQYF. DNA of the CDR3: TGTGCCAGCAGTTTGATAGGGAGTAGAGCCAAAAACATTCAGTACTTC.

In this sample, this clonotype turned up many times. The rearrangement uses TRBV6-1 and TRBJ2-1; 7 positions match TRBD2. This CDR3 region has 14 residues. The germline V gene has CDR1 MNHNS and CDR2 SASEGT. V shed 5 bases, J shed 7 bases, and the junction held 8 bases outside the gene matches. The CDR3: CASSYAGVVNEQFF. The DNA of the CDR3 is TGTGCCAGCAGTTACGCGGGAGTTGTGAATGAGCAGTTCTTC.